This TCR beta chain came from a study of cytomegalovirus exposure and HLA in healthy donors. The PCR used 60 Vbeta and 13 Jbeta primers. Clones were read by immunoSEQ multiplex PCR, and TCRdb kept only the in-frame ones, dropping some. The sample consists of 90,000 to 120,000 clones, under 80% of them appearing once. Per the germline V gene, CDR1 is GTSNPN and CDR2 is SVGIG (reference sequence). The CDR3 extends over 15 amino acids. Unmatched junction bases numbered 7, after V lost 3 bases and J lost 0 bases. The receptor was isolated from a woman between 50 and 59 years old in good health and CMV-seropositive. The chain has TRBV30 and TRBJ1-1, with 7 nucleotides matching TRBD1. The source material was PBMCs. CDR3 sequence: CAWRTGIGMNTEAFF. CDR3 DNA sequence: TGTGCCTGGAGGACAGGGATAGGCATGAACACTGAAGCTTTCTTT.